Listed below are T cell receptor beta chains from one sample, sequenced in a study of response to subunit inactivated influenza vaccine. Via MiXCR, TCRdb re-called the RT-PCR reads, giving one row per CDR3 protein. This table has roughly 620,000 distinct CDR3 sequences, 11% appearing once. The same sample was also used in a study of T cells expressing NK-cell markers.

This sample comprised PBMCs from blood, obtained on the day of vaccination. Receptors originate from a man in his forties or fifties who received an inactivated influenza vaccine. CDR3s include the opening cysteine and the closing phenylalanine or tryptophan. A D gene is named only where the DNA matches it firmly. Clone size appears in some rows only: once, few, many, or a class for an expanded clone.

clone size	D gene	V gene	J gene	CDR3 protein	CDR3 DNA
once	.	TRBV3-1	TRBJ2-7	CASSQVWYEQYF	TGTGCCAGCAGCCAAGTTTGGTACGAGCAGTACTTC
.	.	TRBV15	TRBJ2-2	CATSREKGNTGELFF	TGTGCCACCAGCAGAGAAAAGGGGAACACCGGGGAGCTGTTTTTT
many	.	TRBV14	TRBJ2-7	CASSQTVGPLSYEQYF	TGTGCCAGCAGCCAAACGGTTGGGCCTCTCTCCTACGAGCAGTACTTC
.	.	TRBV29-1	TRBJ1-2	CSLSPGVGDGYTF	TGCAGCTTGTCTCCGGGCGTGGGGGATGGCTACACCTTC
.	TRBD2	TRBV29-1	TRBJ2-1	CSVEKGLAGVNNEQFF	TGCAGCGTTGAAAAGGGACTAGCGGGAGTAAACAATGAGCAGTTCTTC
few	.	TRBV25-1	TRBJ2-5	CASSEWEKYQETQYF	TGTGCCAGCAGTGAATGGGAAAAGTACCAAGAGACCCAGTACTTC
few	.	TRBV2	TRBJ1-2	CASTSRGNGYTF	TGTGCCAGCACCTCGAGGGGAAATGGCTACACCTTC
.	.	TRBV27	TRBJ1-1	CASSLKRGATEAFF	TGTGCCAGCAGTTTAAAAAGGGGCGCCACTGAAGCTTTCTTT
few	.	TRBV5-5	TRBJ2-3	CASRNWLGDTQYF	TGTGCCAGCAGAAATTGGTTAGGAGATACGCAGTATTTT
few	.	TRBV7-8	TRBJ2-7	CASSREPEGSYEQYF	TGTGCCAGCAGCCGAGAACCCGAGGGGTCCTACGAGCAGTACTTC
few	.	TRBV7-2	TRBJ2-1	CAAGLTGNGEQFF	TGTGCCGCGGGCCTAACAGGGAATGGTGAGCAGTTCTTC
few	TRBD1	TRBV18	TRBJ2-5	CASSPSTGDAETQYF	TGTGCCAGCTCACCATCGACAGGGGATGCGGAGACCCAGTACTTC
many	.	TRBV9	TRBJ1-1	CASSVLGTMNTEAFF	TGTGCCAGCAGCGTACTGGGCACTATGAACACTGAAGCTTTCTTT
many	.	TRBV10-3	TRBJ1-1	CASGASNEAFF	TGTGCCTCCGGCGCCAGTAATGAAGCTTTCTTT
many	TRBD1	TRBV12-3/TRBV12-4	TRBJ1-2	CASSYRDRLKGYTF	TGTGCCAGCAGTTACCGGGACAGGCTTAAAGGCTACACCTTC
many	.	TRBV29-1	TRBJ2-3	CSALGGTLLDTQYF	TGCAGCGCACTGGGGGGAACGCTCCTAGATACGCAGTATTTT
.	TRBD1	TRBV7-2	TRBJ2-7	CASSLYSGGNEQYF	TGTGCCAGCAGCTTATATTCAGGGGGCAACGAGCAGTACTTC
.	.	TRBV28	TRBJ2-1	CASSVSRNEQFF	TGTGCCAGCAGTGTCTCTAGGAATGAGCAGTTCTTC
.	.	TRBV12-3/TRBV12-4	TRBJ2-1	CASTRGLGSSYNEQFF	TGTGCCAGCACCCGTGGACTTGGGAGCTCCTACAATGAGCAGTTCTTC
many	TRBD1	TRBV3-1	TRBJ1-1	CASSLTEKDRFF	TGTGCCAGCAGCCTTACCGAGAAGGACAGGTTCTTT
few	.	TRBV4-3	TRBJ2-7	CASSQDLPRGGASEQYF	TGCGCCAGCAGCCAAGACTTACCGCGCGGCGGAGCTAGCGAGCAGTACTTC
once	.	TRBV27	TRBJ2-7	CASSTTRQPPYEQYF	TGTGCCAGCAGTACCACTCGACAGCCTCCCTACGAGCAGTACTTC
many	.	TRBV29-1	TRBJ2-5	CSVAGDARETQYF	TGCAGCGTTGCCGGGGACGCCCGGGAGACCCAGTACTTC
.	.	TRBV7-2	TRBJ2-1	CASTTFNEQFF	TGTGCCAGTACGACGTTCAATGAGCAGTTCTTC
few	TRBD1	TRBV12-3/TRBV12-4	TRBJ2-1	CASSFAGTGWAEQFF	TGTGCCAGCAGTTTTGCCGGGACAGGATGGGCTGAGCAGTTCTTC
.	TRBD2	TRBV7-2	TRBJ2-7	CASSLLSGGGGSYEQYF	TGTGCCAGCAGCTTACTGTCTGGTGGTGGCGGGAGCTACGAGCAGTACTTC
.	.	TRBV28	TRBJ2-1	CASSPFGGSYNEQFF	TGTGCCAGCAGTCCTTTTGGGGGCTCCTACAATGAGCAGTTCTTC
.	.	TRBV7-2	TRBJ2-1	CASSPSVRGMGYEQFF	TGTGCCAGCAGCCCCTCCGTACGGGGTATGGGATATGAGCAGTTCTTC
few	.	TRBV20-1	TRBJ1-2	CSADWPNYGYTF	TGCAGTGCGGATTGGCCCAACTATGGCTACACCTTC
few	.	TRBV7-9	TRBJ2-5	CASSIRGRNQETQYF	TGTGCCAGCAGCATCCGGGGACGGAACCAAGAGACCCAGTACTTC
many	.	TRBV11-2	TRBJ2-2	CASSLVFIGHSNTGELFF	TGTGCCAGCAGCTTGGTCTTCATAGGACATTCGAACACCGGGGAGCTGTTTTTT
.	.	TRBV27	TRBJ2-7	CASKDKTNSYEQYF	TGTGCCAGCAAGGACAAAACAAACTCCTACGAGCAGTACTTC
few	TRBD1	TRBV7-9	TRBJ2-4	CASSPDRENIQYF	TGTGCCAGCAGCCCAGACAGGGAAAACATTCAGTACTTC
few	.	TRBV27	TRBJ2-7	CASSLRENYEQYF	TGTGCCAGCAGTTTAAGGGAGAACTACGAGCAGTACTTC
.	.	TRBV20-1	TRBJ2-7	CSAHRGGFQYF	TGCAGTGCCCACAGAGGGGGATTCCAGTACTTC
few	.	TRBV9	TRBJ2-5	CASSVVGGPYQETQYF	TGTGCCAGCAGCGTAGTCGGGGGACCCTACCAAGAGACCCAGTACTTC
.	TRBD1	TRBV28	TRBJ1-6	CASNGGQVDSPLHF	TGTGCCAGCAATGGTGGACAGGTGGATTCACCCCTCCACTTT
few	.	TRBV24-1	TRBJ1-2	CATSDLRQNGYTF	TGTGCCACCAGTGATTTACGACAGAATGGCTACACCTTC
few	.	TRBV12-3/TRBV12-4	TRBJ2-2	CASRPGDVGGELFF	TGTGCCAGCAGACCGGGGGACGTGGGCGGGGAGCTGTTTTTT
.	TRBD1	TRBV6-2/TRBV6-3	TRBJ2-1	CASSYSDRGQRNEQFF	TGTGCCAGCAGTTACTCGGACAGGGGGCAGAGGAATGAGCAGTTCTTC
few	TRBD2	TRBV5-1	TRBJ2-1	CASSLLAGGPKENEQFF	TGCGCCAGCAGCTTGCTAGCGGGAGGGCCCAAAGAGAATGAGCAGTTCTTC
few	.	TRBV5-6	TRBJ2-2	CASSRSYSSNTGELFF	TGTGCCAGCAGCCGGTCGTACTCATCGAACACCGGGGAGCTGTTTTTT
once	TRBD2	TRBV12-3/TRBV12-4	TRBJ2-1	CASSSSGVVGNEQFF	TGTGCCAGCAGCTCAAGCGGGGTGGTGGGTAATGAGCAGTTCTTC
.	.	TRBV4-2	TRBJ2-7	CASSQDNLLGTSSYEQYF	TGTGCCAGCAGCCAAGATAACCTACTGGGGACGTCTTCCTACGAGCAGTACTTC
few	TRBD2	TRBV11-1	TRBJ2-3	CASSPPNLRTSGGRDTQYF	TGTGCCAGCAGCCCTCCCAACCTAAGGACTAGCGGGGGGCGAGATACGCAGTATTTT
many	.	TRBV6-5	TRBJ1-1	CASSWTKLNTEAFF	TGTGCCAGCAGTTGGACAAAGCTTAACACTGAAGCTTTCTTT
few	.	TRBV27	TRBJ2-5	CASSFTTWDGRQETQYF	TGTGCCAGCAGTTTTACAACATGGGACGGGCGCCAAGAGACCCAGTACTTC
few	TRBD1	TRBV6-1	TRBJ2-2	CASRGTGEKTGELFF	TGTGCCAGCAGGGGGACAGGGGAAAAGACCGGGGAGCTGTTTTTT
.	.	TRBV7-2	TRBJ2-1	CASSPTRREQFF	TGTGCCAGCAGCCCAACTAGACGTGAGCAGTTCTTC
few	.	TRBV28	TRBJ1-4	CASSLEQGPNEKLFF	TGTGCCAGCAGTTTAGAACAGGGACCTAATGAAAAACTGTTTTTT
.	.	TRBV9	TRBJ1-2	CASSVEAGSYYGYTF	TGTGCCAGCAGCGTAGAGGCGGGGTCTTACTATGGCTACACCTTC
.	TRBD1	TRBV4-2	TRBJ2-5	CASSQEGTGAGETQYF	TGTGCCAGCAGCCAAGAAGGGACAGGGGCTGGAGAGACCCAGTACTTC
many	TRBD1	TRBV2	TRBJ2-5	CASSITGGTETQYF	TGTGCCAGCAGCATTACAGGGGGAACTGAGACCCAGTACTTC
few	.	TRBV5-8	TRBJ1-4	CASSFIGEKLFF	TGTGCCAGCAGCTTTATAGGGGAAAAACTGTTTTTT